This T cell receptor beta chain was sequenced for a study of T cells in Graves' hyperthyroidism and ophthalmopathy. Study outcomes and limitations: Researchers found most expanded thyroid clonotypes above 0.001 in blood as well.

The length of the CDR3 is 13 residues. The germline gives CDR1 LNHNV, CDR2 YYDKDF (reference sequence). Active moderate-to-severe ophthalmopathy, Clinical Activity Score at least 3, NOSPECS at least 4, under 3 months' duration. Patients having uncontrolled infection, another autoimmune disease, pregnancy or lactation were not included. The CDR3 regions of TCR beta were amplified from RNA transcripts. TCR CDR3 regions were first amplified by RT-PCR with HTBI primers. TCRdb used MiXCR to reprocess the multiplex PCR reads, holding one entry per CDR3 protein. The sample shows about 250,000 distinct CDR3 sequences, around 24% of them seen only once. Comments on this clonotype: Its antigen is unidentified. The junction and the germline gene differ at one end; a read error may be behind it.

The source material was blood. The receptor comes from a woman in her forties with Graves' ophthalmopathy. The chain employs TRBV15 and TRBJ1-2; weak D call: TRBD1 (5 bases). CDR3 sequence: CATSPRGDYGYNF. The DNA of the CDR3 is TGTGCCACCAGCCCAAGGGGTGACTATGGCTACAACTTC. Supplemented by reference TRBV15 and TRBJ1-2, the full variable domain reads DAMVIQNPRYQVTQFGKPVTLSCSQTLNHNVMYWYQQKSSQAPKLLFHYYDKDFNNEADTPDNFQSRRPNTSFCFLDIRSPGLGDTAMYLCATSPRGDYGYNFGSGTRLTVV.